Listed below are T cell receptor beta chains from one sample, sequenced in a study of early T cells in non-severe SARS-CoV-2 infection. TCRdb reanalysed the 5' RACE reads using MiXCR and keeps one entry per CDR3 protein. The data show fewer than 100,000 distinct CDR3 sequences, roughly 13% seen once. Sequenced sample: whole blood. These receptor sequences come from an adult who was a healthcare worker with PCR-confirmed SARS-CoV-2 infection or an uninfected control (not recorded which). Each CDR3 is given with its conserved first and last residue. D genes are given only for firm matches. The size entry is marked missing in some rows and otherwise reads once, few, many or a size class.

J: TRBJ1-1
size: .
D: .
V: TRBV7-9
length: 14
DNA: TGTGCCAGCAGCTTCACCGGGACTTTCCCGGAAGCTTTCTTT
CDR3: CASSFTGTFPEAFF

J: TRBJ2-3
size: many
D: .
V: TRBV9
length: 12
DNA: TGTGCCAGCAGCGTAGGTGCAGATACGCAGTATTTT
CDR3: CASSVGADTQYF

J: TRBJ1-2
size: many
D: .
V: TRBV28
length: 15
DNA: TGTGCCAGCAGCTCTCAGGGAGGGTTTTCCTATGGCTACACCTTC
CDR3: CASSSQGGFSYGYTF

J: TRBJ2-7
size: many
D: TRBD1
V: TRBV6-5
length: 14
DNA: TGTGCCAGCAGCCTGGACAGGGGAGCCTACGAGCAGTACTTC
CDR3: CASSLDRGAYEQYF

J: TRBJ2-7
size: many
D: .
V: TRBV20-1
length: 14
DNA: TGCAGTGCTAGAGGGGACTTCAACTCCTACGAGCAGTACTTC
CDR3: CSARGDFNSYEQYF

J: TRBJ2-1
size: few
D: .
V: TRBV7-2
length: 15
DNA: TGTGCCAGCAGCTTATTCAATCGAGCAAACAATGAGCAGTTCTTC
CDR3: CASSLFNRANNEQFF

J: TRBJ2-5
size: many
D: TRBD1
V: TRBV5-4
length: 16
DNA: TGTGCCAGCAGCCCGTCGACAGGGGGTCGGTTGGTGACCCAGTACTTC
CDR3: CASSPSTGGRLVTQYF

J: TRBJ2-3
size: .
D: TRBD2
V: TRBV7-2
length: 17
DNA: TGTGCCAGCAGCTTAAGTGGACGGGGGGGATTATCAGATACGCAGTATTTT
CDR3: CASSLSGRGGLSDTQYF

J: TRBJ2-1
size: many
D: .
V: TRBV11-1
length: 16
DNA: TGTGCCAGCAGCTTCCTCACACGTAGCTCCTACAATGAGCAGTTCTTC
CDR3: CASSFLTRSSYNEQFF

J: TRBJ2-1
size: few
D: TRBD1
V: TRBV28
length: 14
DNA: TGTGCCAGCAGTTTGGGACAGGGGTGGAATGAGCAGTTCTTC
CDR3: CASSLGQGWNEQFF

J: TRBJ2-7
size: few
D: TRBD2
V: TRBV4-1
length: 14
DNA: TGCGCCAGCAGCCAAGACGCTCGGACTAGCAAGCAGTACTTC
CDR3: CASSQDARTSKQYF

J: TRBJ2-7
size: many
D: .
V: TRBV19
length: 15
DNA: TGTGCCAGTAGTATTCCGGGACATTCCCATCGCGAGCAGTACTTC
CDR3: CASSIPGHSHREQYF

J: TRBJ2-1
size: few
D: TRBD1
V: TRBV4-1
length: 18
DNA: TGCGCCAGCAGCCAAGAACAGGGGCCAAGGACACCTTACAATGAGCAGTTCTTC
CDR3: CASSQEQGPRTPYNEQFF

J: TRBJ2-3
size: .
D: .
V: TRBV18
length: 13
DNA: TGTGCCAGCTCCTCATTCGACACAGATACGCAGTATTTT
CDR3: CASSSFDTDTQYF

J: TRBJ2-1
size: .
D: .
V: TRBV3-1
length: 16
DNA: TGTGCCAGCAGCCAAGATTACGGGGTCTCCTACAATGAGCAGTTCTTC
CDR3: CASSQDYGVSYNEQFF

J: TRBJ2-2
size: many
D: .
V: TRBV6-2/TRBV6-3
length: 16
DNA: TGTGCCAGCAGTTACACAGGATTCGACAGGTCCGGGGAGCTGTTTTTT
CDR3: CASSYTGFDRSGELFF